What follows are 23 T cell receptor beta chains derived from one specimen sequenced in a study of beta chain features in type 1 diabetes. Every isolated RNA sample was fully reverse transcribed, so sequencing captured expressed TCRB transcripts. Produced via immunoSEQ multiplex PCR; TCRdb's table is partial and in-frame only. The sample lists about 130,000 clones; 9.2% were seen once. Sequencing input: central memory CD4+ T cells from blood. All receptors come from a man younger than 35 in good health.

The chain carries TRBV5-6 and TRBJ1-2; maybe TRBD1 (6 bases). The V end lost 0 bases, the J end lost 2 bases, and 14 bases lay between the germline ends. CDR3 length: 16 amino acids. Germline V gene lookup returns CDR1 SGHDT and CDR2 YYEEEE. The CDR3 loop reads CASSLGGPGSNYGYTF. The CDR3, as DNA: TGTGCCAGCAGCTTGGGGGGGCCCGGCAGCAACTATGGCTACACCTTC.

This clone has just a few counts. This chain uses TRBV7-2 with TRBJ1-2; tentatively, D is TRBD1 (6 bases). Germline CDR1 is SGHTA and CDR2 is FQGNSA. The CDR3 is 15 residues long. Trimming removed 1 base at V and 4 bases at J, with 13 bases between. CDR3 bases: TGTGCCAGCAGCTTAGGCCGGGGGGCAGGCTATGGCTACACCTTC. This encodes CASSLGRGAGYGYTF.

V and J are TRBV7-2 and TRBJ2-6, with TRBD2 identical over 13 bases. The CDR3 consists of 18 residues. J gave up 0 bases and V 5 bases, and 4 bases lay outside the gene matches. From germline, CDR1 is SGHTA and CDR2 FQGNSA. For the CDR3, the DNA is TGTGCCAGCAGCACCACTAGCGGGGGGGCCTCTGGGGCCAACGTCCTGACTTTC. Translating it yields CASSTTSGGASGANVLTF.

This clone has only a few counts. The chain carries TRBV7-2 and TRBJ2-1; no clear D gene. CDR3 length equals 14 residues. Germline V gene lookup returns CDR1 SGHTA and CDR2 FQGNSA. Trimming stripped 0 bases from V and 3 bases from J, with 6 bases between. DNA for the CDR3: TGTGCCAGCAGCTTAGCCCAGTTCTACAATGAGCAGTTCTTC. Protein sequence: CASSLAQFYNEQFF.

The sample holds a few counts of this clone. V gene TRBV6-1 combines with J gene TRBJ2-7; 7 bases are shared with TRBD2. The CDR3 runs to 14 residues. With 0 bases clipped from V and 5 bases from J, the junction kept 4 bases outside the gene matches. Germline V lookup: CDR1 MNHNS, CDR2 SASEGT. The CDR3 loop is CASSEAGTIDEQYF. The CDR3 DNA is TGTGCCAGCAGTGAAGCTGGGACTATTGACGAGCAGTACTTC.

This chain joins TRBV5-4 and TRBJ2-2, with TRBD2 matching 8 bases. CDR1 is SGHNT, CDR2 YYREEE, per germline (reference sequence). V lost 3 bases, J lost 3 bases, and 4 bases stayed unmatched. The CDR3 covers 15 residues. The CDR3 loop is CASSYTSGYTGELFF. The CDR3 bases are TGTGCCAGCAGCTACACTAGCGGTTACACCGGGGAGCTGTTTTTT.

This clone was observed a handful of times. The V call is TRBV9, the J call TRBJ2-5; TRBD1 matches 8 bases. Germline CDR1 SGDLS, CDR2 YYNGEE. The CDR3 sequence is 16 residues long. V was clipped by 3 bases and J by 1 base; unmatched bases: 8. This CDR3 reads CASSAPRGTGQETQYF. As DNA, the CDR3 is TGTGCCAGCAGCGCCCCAAGGGGGACAGGCCAAGAGACCCAGTACTTC.

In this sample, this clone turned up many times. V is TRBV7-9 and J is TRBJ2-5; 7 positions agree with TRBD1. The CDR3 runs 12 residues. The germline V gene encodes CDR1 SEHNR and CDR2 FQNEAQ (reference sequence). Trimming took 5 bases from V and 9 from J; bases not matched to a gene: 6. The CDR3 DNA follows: TGTGCCAGCAGCCCGACAGGGTGGGCCCAGTACTTC. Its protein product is CASSPTGWAQYF.

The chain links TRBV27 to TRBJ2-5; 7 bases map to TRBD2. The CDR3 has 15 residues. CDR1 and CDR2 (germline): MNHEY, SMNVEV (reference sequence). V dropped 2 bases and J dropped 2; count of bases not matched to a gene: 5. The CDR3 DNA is TGTGCCAGCAGTTTAATTTCTAGCGGACAAGAGACCCAGTACTTC. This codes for CASSLISSGQETQYF.

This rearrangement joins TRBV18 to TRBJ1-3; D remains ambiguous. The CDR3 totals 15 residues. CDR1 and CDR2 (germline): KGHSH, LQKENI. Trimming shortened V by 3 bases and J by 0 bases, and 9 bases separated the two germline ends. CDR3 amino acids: CASSPWEYSGNTIYF. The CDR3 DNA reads TGTGCCAGCTCACCCTGGGAGTACTCTGGAAACACCATATATTTT.

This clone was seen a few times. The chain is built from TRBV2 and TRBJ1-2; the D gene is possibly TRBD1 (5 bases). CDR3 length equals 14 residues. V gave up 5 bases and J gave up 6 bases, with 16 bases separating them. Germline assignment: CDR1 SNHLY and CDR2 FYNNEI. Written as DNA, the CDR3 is TGTGCCAGCAGTAGCTTCCAGGGCAGCGATGGCTACACCTTC. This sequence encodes CASSSFQGSDGYTF.

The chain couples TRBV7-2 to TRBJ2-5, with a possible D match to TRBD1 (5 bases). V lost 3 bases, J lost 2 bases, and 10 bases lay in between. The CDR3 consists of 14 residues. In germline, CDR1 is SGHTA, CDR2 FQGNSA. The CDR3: CASSFGHRQETQYF. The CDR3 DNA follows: TGTGCCAGCAGCTTCGGACACCGACAAGAGACCCAGTACTTC.

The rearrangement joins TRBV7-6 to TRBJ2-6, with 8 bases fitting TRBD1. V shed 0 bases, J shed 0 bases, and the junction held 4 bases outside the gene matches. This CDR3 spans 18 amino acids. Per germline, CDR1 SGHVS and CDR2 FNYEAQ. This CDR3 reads CASSLAPGGVSGANVLTF. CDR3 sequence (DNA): TGTGCCAGCAGCTTAGCGCCAGGGGGCGTCTCTGGGGCCAACGTCCTGACTTTC.

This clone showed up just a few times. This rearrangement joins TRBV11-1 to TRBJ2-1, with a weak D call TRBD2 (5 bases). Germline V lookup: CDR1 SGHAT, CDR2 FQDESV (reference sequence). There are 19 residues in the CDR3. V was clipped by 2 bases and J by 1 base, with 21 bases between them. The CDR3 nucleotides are TGTGCCAGCAGCTTAAGGCGTCGGAGCGCCGGGAATTCCTACAATGAGCAGTTCTTC. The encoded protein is CASSLRRRSAGNSYNEQFF.

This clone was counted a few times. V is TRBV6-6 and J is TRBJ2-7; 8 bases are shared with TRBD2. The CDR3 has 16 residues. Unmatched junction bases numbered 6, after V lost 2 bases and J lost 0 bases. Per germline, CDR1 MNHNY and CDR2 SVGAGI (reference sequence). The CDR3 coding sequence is TGTGCCAGCAGTTACGAGCGGGGGACCTTCTCCTACGAGCAGTACTTC. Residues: CASSYERGTFSYEQYF.

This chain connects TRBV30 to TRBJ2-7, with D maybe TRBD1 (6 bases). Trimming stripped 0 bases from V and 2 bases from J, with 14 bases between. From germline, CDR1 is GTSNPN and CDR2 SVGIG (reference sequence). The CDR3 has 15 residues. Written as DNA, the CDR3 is TGTGCCTGGAGTGTCGGGACACCAACCCCCTACGAGCAGTACTTC. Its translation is CAWSVGTPTPYEQYF.

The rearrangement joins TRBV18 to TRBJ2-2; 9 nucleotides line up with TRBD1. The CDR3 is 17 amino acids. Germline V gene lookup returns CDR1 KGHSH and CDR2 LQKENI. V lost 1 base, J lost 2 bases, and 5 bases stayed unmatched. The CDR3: CASSPRGTGSNTGELFF. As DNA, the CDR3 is TGTGCCAGCTCACCACGGGGGACAGGGTCAAACACCGGGGAGCTGTTTTTT.

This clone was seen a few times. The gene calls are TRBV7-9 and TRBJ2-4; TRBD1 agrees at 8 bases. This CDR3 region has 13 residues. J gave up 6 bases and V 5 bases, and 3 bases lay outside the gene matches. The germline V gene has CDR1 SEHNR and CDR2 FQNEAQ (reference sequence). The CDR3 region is CASSRDRGNIQYF. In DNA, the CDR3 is TGTGCCAGCAGCCGCGACAGGGGAAACATTCAGTACTTC.

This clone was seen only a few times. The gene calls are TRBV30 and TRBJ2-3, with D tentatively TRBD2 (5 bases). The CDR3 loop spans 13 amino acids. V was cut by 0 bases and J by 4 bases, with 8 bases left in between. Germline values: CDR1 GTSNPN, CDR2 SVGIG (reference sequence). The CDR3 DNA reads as TGTGCCTGGAGTGTAGAGGGCCCAGATACGCAGTATTTT. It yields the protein CAWSVEGPDTQYF.

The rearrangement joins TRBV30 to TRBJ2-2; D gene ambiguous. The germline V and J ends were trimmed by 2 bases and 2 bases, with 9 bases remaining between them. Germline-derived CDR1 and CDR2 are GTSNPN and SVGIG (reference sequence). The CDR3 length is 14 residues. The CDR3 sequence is CAWSSWRNTGELFF. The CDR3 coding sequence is TGTGCCTGGAGTTCGTGGAGAAACACCGGGGAGCTGTTTTTT.

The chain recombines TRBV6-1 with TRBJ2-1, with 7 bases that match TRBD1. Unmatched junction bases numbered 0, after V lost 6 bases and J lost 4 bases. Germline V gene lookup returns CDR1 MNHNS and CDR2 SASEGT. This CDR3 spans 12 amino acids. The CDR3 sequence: CASRDRYNEQFF. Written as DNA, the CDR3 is TGTGCCAGCAGGGACAGGTACAATGAGCAGTTCTTC.

The CDR3 loop is CASSRTGTKESPLHF. The CDR3 region has the DNA TGTGCCAGCAGCCGAACCGGGACAAAGGAATCACCCCTCCACTTT. The genes are TRBV7-3 and TRBJ1-6; D perhaps matches TRBD1 (6 bases). The CDR3 runs 15 residues. Trimming cost V 5 bases and J 10 bases, with 18 bases left between them. Germline CDR1 SGHTA, CDR2 FQGTGA.

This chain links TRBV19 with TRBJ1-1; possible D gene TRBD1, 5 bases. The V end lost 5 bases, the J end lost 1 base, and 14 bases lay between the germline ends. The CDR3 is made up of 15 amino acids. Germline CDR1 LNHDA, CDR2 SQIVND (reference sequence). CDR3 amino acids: CASSFVREGNTEAFF. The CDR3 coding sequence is TGTGCCAGTAGTTTCGTCAGGGAAGGGAACACTGAAGCTTTCTTT.